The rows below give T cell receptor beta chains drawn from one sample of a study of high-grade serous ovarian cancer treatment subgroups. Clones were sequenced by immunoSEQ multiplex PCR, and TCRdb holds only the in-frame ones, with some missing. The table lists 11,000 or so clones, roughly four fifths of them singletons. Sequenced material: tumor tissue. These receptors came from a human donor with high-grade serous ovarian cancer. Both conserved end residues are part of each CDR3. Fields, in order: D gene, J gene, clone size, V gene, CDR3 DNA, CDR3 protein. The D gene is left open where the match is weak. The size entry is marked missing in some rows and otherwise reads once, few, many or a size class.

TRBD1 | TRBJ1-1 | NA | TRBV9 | TGTGCCAGCAGCCCTCAGGGGGCCTGGAACACTGAAGCTTTCTTT | CASSPQGAWNTEAFF
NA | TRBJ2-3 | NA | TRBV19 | TGTGCCAGTAGTATCTTCGAGGGTGGAGATACGCAGTATTTT | CASSIFEGGDTQYF
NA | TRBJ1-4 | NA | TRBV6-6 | TGTGCCAGCATCACCCGGTGGGGGGAAAAACTGTTTTTT | CASITRWGEKLFF
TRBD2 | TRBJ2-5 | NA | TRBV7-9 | TGTGCCAGCAGCCGGACTAGCAGCCAAGAGACCCAGTACTTC | CASSRTSSQETQYF
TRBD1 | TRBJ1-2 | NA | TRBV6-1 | TGTGCCAGCAGTGAGACAGGGGGCCTCAACTATGGCTACACCTTC | CASSETGGLNYGYTF
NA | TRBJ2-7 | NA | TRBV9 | TGTGCCAGCAGCAACCGTGGCTACGAGCAGTACTTC | CASSNRGYEQYF
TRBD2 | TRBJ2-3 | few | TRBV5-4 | TGTGCCAGCAGCTTGACTAGCGGGAGCACAGATACGCAGTATTTT | CASSLTSGSTDTQYF
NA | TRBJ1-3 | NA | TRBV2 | TGTGCCAGCAGCCTACAGGGCACTGGAAACACCATATATTTT | CASSLQGTGNTIYF
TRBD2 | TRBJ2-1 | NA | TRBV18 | TGTGCCAGCTCACGACGAGATAGCGGGAGCCACAATGAGCAGTTCTTC | CASSRRDSGSHNEQFF
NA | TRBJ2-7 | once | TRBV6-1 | TGTGCCAGCAGTGAATCCCCGGGATTGTCCTACGAGCAGTACTTC | CASSESPGLSYEQYF
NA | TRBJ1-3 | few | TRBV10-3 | TGTGCCATCGGGACGGAGGGTGGAAACACCATATATTTT | CAIGTEGGNTIYF
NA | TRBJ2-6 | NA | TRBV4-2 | TGTGCCAGCAGCCAAGCGTCCACGAGCTCTGGGGCCAACGTCCTGACTTTC | CASSQASTSSGANVLTF
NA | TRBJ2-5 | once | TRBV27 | TGTGCCAGCAGTTTAAGGAGGACTCAAGAGACCCAGTACTTC | CASSLRRTQETQYF
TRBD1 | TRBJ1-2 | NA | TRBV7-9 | TGTGCCAGCAGCTTCCCGGACAGGACTAACTATGGCTACACCTTC | CASSFPDRTNYGYTF
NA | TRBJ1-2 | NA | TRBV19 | TGTGCCAGTAGAATCGGCAGCGGTGGCTACACCTTC | CASRIGSGGYTF
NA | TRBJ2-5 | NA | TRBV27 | TGTGCCAGCAATCCCCTGGGAGGAGGGGAGACCCAGTACTTC | CASNPLGGGETQYF
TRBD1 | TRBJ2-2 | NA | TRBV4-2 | TGTGCCAGCAGCCAAGTGGGACAGACGAACACCGGGGAGCTGTTTTTT | CASSQVGQTNTGELFF
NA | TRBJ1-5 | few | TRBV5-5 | TGTGCCAGCAGCTCCCCCCGGCCCCAGCATTTT | CASSSPRPQHF